This is a list of T cell receptor beta chains from one sample in a study of cytomegalovirus exposure and HLA in healthy donors. Sequencing was performed with immunoSEQ multiplex PCR; in TCRdb, only in-frame clones are kept and a portion is missing. The table records some 170,000 clones, around 85% of them present only once. Sequences were obtained from PBMCs. These receptors originate from a woman aged 25 to 45 in good health and CMV-seronegative. CDR3s include the opening cysteine and the closing phenylalanine or tryptophan. The order of the fields is V gene, clone size, J gene, D gene, CDR3 DNA, CDR3 protein. D genes are given only for firm matches. Only part of the rows carry a size: once, few, many, or a class if the clone is expanded.

v_gene: TRBV6-5; abundance: -; j_gene: TRBJ2-1; d_gene: TRBD2; CDR3nt: TGTGCCAGCAGTAACGAAGGGACTACCTACAATGAGCAGTTCTTC; CDR3aa: CASSNEGTTYNEQFF
v_gene: TRBV29-1; abundance: few; j_gene: TRBJ2-5; d_gene: -; CDR3nt: TGCAGCGTTGTAGGGTTCTATAGGGCAGAGACCCAGTACTTC; CDR3aa: CSVVGFYRAETQYF
v_gene: TRBV6-6; abundance: -; j_gene: TRBJ1-6; d_gene: -; CDR3nt: TGTGCCAGCAGTTACTTACGGACCAATTCACCCCTCCACTTT; CDR3aa: CASSYLRTNSPLHF
v_gene: TRBV7-2; abundance: -; j_gene: TRBJ1-5; d_gene: -; CDR3nt: TGTGCCAGCAGCTTAGAGATAAGGGGTCACAATCAGCCCCAGCATTTT; CDR3aa: CASSLEIRGHNQPQHF
v_gene: TRBV9; abundance: -; j_gene: TRBJ1-2; d_gene: -; CDR3nt: TGTGCCAGCAGCGTTGGGCTGGGGCAGGGCATGTCTAACTATGGCTACACCTTC; CDR3aa: CASSVGLGQGMSNYGYTF
v_gene: TRBV30; abundance: -; j_gene: TRBJ2-7; d_gene: -; CDR3nt: TGTGCCTGGAGTGTATCGGGTGGCTACGAGCAGTACTTC; CDR3aa: CAWSVSGGYEQYF
v_gene: TRBV9; abundance: -; j_gene: TRBJ1-5; d_gene: -; CDR3nt: TGTGCCAGCAGCGTAGAAGGTAGCAATCAGCCCCAGCATTTT; CDR3aa: CASSVEGSNQPQHF
v_gene: TRBV27; abundance: few; j_gene: TRBJ1-2; d_gene: -; CDR3nt: TGTGCCAGCAGAATGGGGGGGACTACTCATGGCTACACCTTC; CDR3aa: CASRMGGTTHGYTF
v_gene: TRBV9; abundance: -; j_gene: TRBJ2-5; d_gene: TRBD2; CDR3nt: TGTGCCAGCAGCGTAGCTACAGGGGCGGGGGGGCTCGCTAATCAAGAGACCCAGTACTTC; CDR3aa: CASSVATGAGGLANQETQYF
v_gene: TRBV9; abundance: -; j_gene: TRBJ2-7; d_gene: -; CDR3nt: TGTGCCAGCAGCCAGGACTCACGCGAGCAGTACTTC; CDR3aa: CASSQDSREQYF
v_gene: TRBV2; abundance: -; j_gene: TRBJ1-1; d_gene: -; CDR3nt: TGTGCCAGCAGGGATGGGATGAACACTGAAGCTTTCTTT; CDR3aa: CASRDGMNTEAFF
v_gene: TRBV5-8; abundance: -; j_gene: TRBJ1-3; d_gene: -; CDR3nt: TGTGCCAGCAGCTTGTACGGAGACTCTGGAAACACCATATATTTT; CDR3aa: CASSLYGDSGNTIYF
v_gene: TRBV9; abundance: -; j_gene: TRBJ2-1; d_gene: TRBD2; CDR3nt: TGTGCCAGCAGCGTAGGGCTAGCGGAATACTACAATGAGCAGTTCTTC; CDR3aa: CASSVGLAEYYNEQFF
v_gene: TRBV2; abundance: few; j_gene: TRBJ2-7; d_gene: -; CDR3nt: TGTGCCAGCGCGGGACAGCGCTACGAGCAGTACTTC; CDR3aa: CASAGQRYEQYF
v_gene: TRBV2; abundance: -; j_gene: TRBJ2-7; d_gene: -; CDR3nt: TGTGCCAGCAGTGATATCCGCAGGGACTACGAGCAGTACTTC; CDR3aa: CASSDIRRDYEQYF
v_gene: TRBV28; abundance: -; j_gene: TRBJ1-1; d_gene: -; CDR3nt: TGTGCCAGCAGATACAGGGCGAACACTGAAGCTTTCTTT; CDR3aa: CASRYRANTEAFF
v_gene: TRBV5-1; abundance: -; j_gene: TRBJ1-1; d_gene: -; CDR3nt: TGCGCCAGCAGCTTGGCTACGAGGGGCGAACGCACTGAAGCTTTCTTT; CDR3aa: CASSLATRGERTEAFF
v_gene: TRBV28; abundance: -; j_gene: TRBJ2-5; d_gene: -; CDR3nt: TGTGCCAGCAACTCCCCATCCGGCGGCAAAGAGACCCAGTACTTC; CDR3aa: CASNSPSGGKETQYF
v_gene: TRBV6-5; abundance: -; j_gene: TRBJ1-1; d_gene: -; CDR3nt: TGTGCCAGCAGTCCGAAGGGAGTCGGGGGAGCTTTCTTT; CDR3aa: CASSPKGVGGAFF
v_gene: TRBV7-6; abundance: -; j_gene: TRBJ2-7; d_gene: -; CDR3nt: TGTGCCAGCAGCAACCTAGGGGGAGGGAGTTACGAGCAGTACTTC; CDR3aa: CASSNLGGGSYEQYF